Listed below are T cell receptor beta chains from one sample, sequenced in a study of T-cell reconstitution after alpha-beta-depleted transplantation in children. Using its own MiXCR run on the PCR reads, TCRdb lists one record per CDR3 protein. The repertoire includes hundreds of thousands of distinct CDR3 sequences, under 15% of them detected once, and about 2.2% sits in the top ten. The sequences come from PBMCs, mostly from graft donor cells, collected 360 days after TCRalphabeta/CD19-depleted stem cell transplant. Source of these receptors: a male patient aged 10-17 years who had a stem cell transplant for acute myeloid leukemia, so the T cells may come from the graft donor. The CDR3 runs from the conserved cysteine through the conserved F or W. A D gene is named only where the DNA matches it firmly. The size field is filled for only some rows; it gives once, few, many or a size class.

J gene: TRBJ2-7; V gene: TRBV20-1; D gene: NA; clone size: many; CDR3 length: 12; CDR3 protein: CSASSLRDEQYF; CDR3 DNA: TGCAGTGCTAGTAGTCTACGGGACGAGCAGTACTTC
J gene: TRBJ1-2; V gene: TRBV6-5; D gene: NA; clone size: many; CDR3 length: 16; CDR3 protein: CASSYSDLTVLYGYTF; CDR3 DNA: TGTGCCAGCAGTTACTCGGATTTAACAGTCTTATATGGCTACACCTTC
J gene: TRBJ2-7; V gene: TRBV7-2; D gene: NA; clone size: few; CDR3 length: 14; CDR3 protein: CASSLGTPLYEQYF; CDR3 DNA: TGTGCCAGCAGCTTAGGTACCCCCCTCTACGAGCAGTACTTC
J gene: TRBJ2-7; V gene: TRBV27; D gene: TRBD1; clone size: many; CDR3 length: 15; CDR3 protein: CASSPGTGPSYEQYF; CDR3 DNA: TGTGCCAGCAGTCCAGGGACAGGGCCTTCCTACGAGCAGTACTTC
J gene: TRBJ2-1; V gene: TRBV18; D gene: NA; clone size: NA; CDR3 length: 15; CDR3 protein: CASSPWTDPYNEQFF; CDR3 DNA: TGTGCCAGCTCACCTTGGACGGACCCCTACAATGAGCAGTTCTTC
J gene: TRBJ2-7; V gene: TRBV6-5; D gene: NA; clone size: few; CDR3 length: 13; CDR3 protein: CASSWGWNYEQYF; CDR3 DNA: TGTGCCAGCAGTTGGGGGTGGAACTACGAGCAGTACTTC
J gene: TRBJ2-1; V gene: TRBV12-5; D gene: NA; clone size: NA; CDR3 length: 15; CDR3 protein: CASGLTGSSYNEQFF; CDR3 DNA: TGTGCTAGTGGTTTAACAGGCAGCTCCTACAATGAGCAGTTCTTC
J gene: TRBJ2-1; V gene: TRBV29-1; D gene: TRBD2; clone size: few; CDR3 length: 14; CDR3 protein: CSVLRTSGYNEQFF; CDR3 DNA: TGCAGCGTGCTCCGGACTAGCGGCTACAATGAGCAGTTCTTC
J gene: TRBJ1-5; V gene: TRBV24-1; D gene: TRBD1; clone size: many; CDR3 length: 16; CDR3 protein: CATSDFDRGVNQPQHF; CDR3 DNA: TGTGCCACCAGTGATTTCGACAGGGGTGTCAATCAGCCCCAGCATTTT
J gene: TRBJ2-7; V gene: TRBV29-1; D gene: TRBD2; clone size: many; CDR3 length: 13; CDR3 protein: CSVLPGGAYEQYF; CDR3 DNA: TGCAGCGTTCTGCCGGGAGGCGCCTACGAGCAGTACTTC
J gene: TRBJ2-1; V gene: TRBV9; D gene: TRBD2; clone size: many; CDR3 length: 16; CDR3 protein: CASSFRTSGGGNEQFF; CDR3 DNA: TGTGCCAGCAGCTTTAGGACTAGCGGGGGGGGGAATGAGCAGTTCTTC
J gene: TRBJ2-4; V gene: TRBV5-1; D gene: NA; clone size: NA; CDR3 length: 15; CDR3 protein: CASSLFAVAKNIQYF; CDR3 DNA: TGCGCCAGCAGCTTGTTTGCGGTAGCCAAAAACATTCAGTACTTC
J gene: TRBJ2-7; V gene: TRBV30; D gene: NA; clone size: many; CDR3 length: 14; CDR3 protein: CAWTRRGGPYEQYF; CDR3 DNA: TGTGCCTGGACCCGACGAGGGGGGCCCTACGAGCAGTACTTC
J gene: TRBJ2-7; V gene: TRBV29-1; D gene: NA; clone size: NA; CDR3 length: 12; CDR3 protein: CSVLERSYEQYF; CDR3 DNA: TGCAGCGTCCTGGAAAGGAGCTACGAGCAGTACTTC
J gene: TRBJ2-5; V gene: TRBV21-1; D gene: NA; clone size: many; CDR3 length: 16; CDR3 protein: CASSTGDSGRWETQYF; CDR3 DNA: TGTGCCAGCAGCACGGGAGATAGCGGGAGGTGGGAGACCCAGTACTTC
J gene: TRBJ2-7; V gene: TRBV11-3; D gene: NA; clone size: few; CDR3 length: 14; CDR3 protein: CASSSNSGAYEQYF; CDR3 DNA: TGTGCCAGCAGCTCTAATTCAGGGGCCTACGAGCAGTACTTC
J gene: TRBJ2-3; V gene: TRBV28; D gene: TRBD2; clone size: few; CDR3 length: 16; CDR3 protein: CASSLGVAGVGDTQYF; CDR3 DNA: TGTGCCAGCAGTTTAGGAGTAGCGGGAGTAGGAGATACGCAGTATTTT
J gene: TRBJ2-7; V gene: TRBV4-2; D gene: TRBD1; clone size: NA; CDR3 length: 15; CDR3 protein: CASSRDRPSSYEQYF; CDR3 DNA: TGTGCCAGCAGCCGGGACAGACCTAGCTCCTACGAGCAGTACTTC
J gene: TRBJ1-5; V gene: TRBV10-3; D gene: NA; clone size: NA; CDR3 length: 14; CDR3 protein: CAISEQGRNQPQHF; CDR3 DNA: TGTGCCATCAGTGAACAGGGTCGCAATCAGCCCCAGCATTTT
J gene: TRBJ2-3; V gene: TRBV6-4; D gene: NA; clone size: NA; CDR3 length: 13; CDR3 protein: CASSDVRGDTQYF; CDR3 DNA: TGTGCCAGCAGTGACGTACGGGGCGATACGCAGTATTTT
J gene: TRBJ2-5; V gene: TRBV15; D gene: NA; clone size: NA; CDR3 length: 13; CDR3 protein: CATSSREVETQYF; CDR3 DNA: TGTGCCACCAGCAGCAGGGAGGTGGAGACCCAGTACTTC
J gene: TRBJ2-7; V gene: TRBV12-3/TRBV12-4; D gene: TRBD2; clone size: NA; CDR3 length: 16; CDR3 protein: CASSQASGTITYEQYF; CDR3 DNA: TGTGCCAGCAGTCAAGCTTCCGGGACTATTACCTACGAGCAGTACTTC
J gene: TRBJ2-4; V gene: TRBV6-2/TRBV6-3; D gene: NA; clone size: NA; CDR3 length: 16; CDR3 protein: CASSYPRTLAKNIQYF; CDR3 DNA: TGTGCCAGCAGTTACCCCCGGACCCTAGCCAAAAACATTCAGTACTTC
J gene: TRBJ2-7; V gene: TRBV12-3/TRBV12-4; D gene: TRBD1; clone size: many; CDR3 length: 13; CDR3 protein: CASSFRDRGEQYF; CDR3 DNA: TGTGCCAGCAGTTTTCGGGACAGGGGCGAGCAGTACTTC
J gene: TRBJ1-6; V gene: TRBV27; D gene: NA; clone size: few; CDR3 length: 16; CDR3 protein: CASRVQAWVINSPLHF; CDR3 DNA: TGTGCCAGCAGGGTACAGGCTTGGGTTATTAATTCACCCCTCCACTTT
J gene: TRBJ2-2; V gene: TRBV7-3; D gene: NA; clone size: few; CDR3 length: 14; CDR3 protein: CASGLSWHTGELFF; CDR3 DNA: TGTGCCAGCGGTCTTTCATGGCACACCGGGGAGCTGTTTTTT
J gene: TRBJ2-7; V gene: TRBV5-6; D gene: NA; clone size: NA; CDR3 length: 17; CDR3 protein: CASSPMRDSGKSYEQYF; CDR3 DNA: TGTGCCAGCAGCCCGATGCGGGACAGCGGTAAATCCTACGAGCAGTACTTC
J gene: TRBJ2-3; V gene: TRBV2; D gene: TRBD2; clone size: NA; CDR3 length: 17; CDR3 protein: CASSKLAGVRGTDTQYF; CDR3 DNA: TGTGCCAGCAGCAAACTAGCGGGAGTCCGGGGCACAGATACGCAGTATTTT
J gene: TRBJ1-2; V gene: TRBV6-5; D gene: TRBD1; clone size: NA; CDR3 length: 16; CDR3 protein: CASSNGQASLGYGYTF; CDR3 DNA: TGTGCCAGCAGTAACGGACAGGCTAGCTTGGGCTATGGCTACACCTTC
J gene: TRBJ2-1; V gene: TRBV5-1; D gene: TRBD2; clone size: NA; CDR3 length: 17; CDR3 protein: CASSIRLAGGSYNEQFF; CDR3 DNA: TGCGCCAGCAGCATCCGACTAGCGGGAGGGTCCTACAATGAGCAGTTCTTC
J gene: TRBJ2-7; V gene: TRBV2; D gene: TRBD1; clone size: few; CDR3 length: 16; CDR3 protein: CASSLYRDRGSYEQYF; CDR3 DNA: TGTGCCAGCAGTCTTTACCGGGACAGGGGATCCTACGAGCAGTACTTC
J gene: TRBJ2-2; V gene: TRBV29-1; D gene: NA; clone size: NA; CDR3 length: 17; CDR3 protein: CSVEEGSGLKDTGELFF; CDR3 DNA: TGCAGCGTTGAAGAGGGGTCGGGATTGAAGGACACCGGGGAGCTGTTTTTT
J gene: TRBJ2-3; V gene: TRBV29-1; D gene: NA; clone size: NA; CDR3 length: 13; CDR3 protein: CSVEDSITDTQYF; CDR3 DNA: TGCAGCGTTGAAGACAGTATCACAGATACGCAGTATTTT
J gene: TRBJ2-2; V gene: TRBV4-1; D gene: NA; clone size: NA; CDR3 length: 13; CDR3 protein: CASMGLNTGELFF; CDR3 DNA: TGCGCCAGCATGGGCCTGAACACCGGGGAGCTGTTTTTT
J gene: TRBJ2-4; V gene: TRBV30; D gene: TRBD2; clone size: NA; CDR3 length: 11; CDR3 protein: CAWSVAGGVNF; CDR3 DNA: TGTGCCTGGAGTGTCGCGGGAGGGGTGAACTTC
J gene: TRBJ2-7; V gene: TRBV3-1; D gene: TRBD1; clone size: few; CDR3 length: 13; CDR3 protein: CASRDTGVYEQYF; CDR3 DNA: TGTGCCAGCAGGGATACAGGGGTCTACGAGCAGTACTTC
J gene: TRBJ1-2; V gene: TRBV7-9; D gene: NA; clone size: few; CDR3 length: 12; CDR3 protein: CASSLVNYGYTF; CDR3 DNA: TGTGCCAGCAGCTTAGTTAACTATGGCTACACCTTC
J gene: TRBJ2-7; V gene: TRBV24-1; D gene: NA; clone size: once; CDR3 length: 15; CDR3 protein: CATSDSGGRYYEQYF; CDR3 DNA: TGTGCCACCAGTGATTCCGGTGGCAGGTACTACGAGCAGTACTTC
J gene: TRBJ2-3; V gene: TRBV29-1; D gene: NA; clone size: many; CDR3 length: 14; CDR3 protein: CSVPGLGAADTQYF; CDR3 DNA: TGCAGCGTGCCGGGACTTGGGGCGGCAGATACGCAGTATTTT
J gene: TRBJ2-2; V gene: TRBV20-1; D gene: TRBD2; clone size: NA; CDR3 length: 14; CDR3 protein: CSAGLVTNTGELFF; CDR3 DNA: TGCAGTGCCGGACTAGTGACGAACACCGGGGAGCTGTTTTTT
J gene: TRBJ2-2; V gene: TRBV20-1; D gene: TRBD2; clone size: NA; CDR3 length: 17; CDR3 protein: CSARDLDKREYVGELFF; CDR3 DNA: TGCAGTGCTAGAGATCTGGATAAGCGGGAGTATGTCGGGGAGCTGTTTTTT
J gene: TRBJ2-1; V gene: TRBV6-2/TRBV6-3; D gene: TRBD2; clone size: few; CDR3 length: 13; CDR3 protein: CASSPRGGLAQFF; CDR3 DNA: TGTGCCAGCAGCCCCCGAGGGGGACTAGCGCAGTTCTTC
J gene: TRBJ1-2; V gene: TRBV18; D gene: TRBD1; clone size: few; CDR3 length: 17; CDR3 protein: CASSPSGQGKPNYGYTF; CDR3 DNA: TGTGCCAGCTCACCATCGGGACAGGGAAAACCTAACTATGGCTACACCTTC
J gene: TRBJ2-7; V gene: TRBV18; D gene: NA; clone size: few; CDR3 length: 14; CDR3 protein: CASSPWPGTYEQYF; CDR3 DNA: TGTGCCAGCTCACCTTGGCCGGGGACCTACGAGCAGTACTTC
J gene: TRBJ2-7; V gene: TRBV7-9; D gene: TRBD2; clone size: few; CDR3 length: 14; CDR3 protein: CASSPLAGVHEQYF; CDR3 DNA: TGTGCCAGCAGTCCTCTAGCGGGAGTCCACGAGCAGTACTTC
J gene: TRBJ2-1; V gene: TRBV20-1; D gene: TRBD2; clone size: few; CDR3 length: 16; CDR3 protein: CSGLAGGASSYNEQFF; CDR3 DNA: TGCAGCGGATTAGCGGGAGGGGCCAGCTCCTACAATGAGCAGTTCTTC
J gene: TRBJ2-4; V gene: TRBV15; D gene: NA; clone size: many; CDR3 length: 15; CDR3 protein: CATNGPILAKNIQYF; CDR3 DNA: TGTGCCACCAACGGCCCGATTTTAGCCAAAAACATTCAGTACTTC
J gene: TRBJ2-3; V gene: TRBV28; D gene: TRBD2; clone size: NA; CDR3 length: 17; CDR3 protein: CASSYHRLAGSTDTQYF; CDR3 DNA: TGTGCCAGCAGTTATCACCGACTAGCGGGAAGCACAGATACGCAGTATTTT
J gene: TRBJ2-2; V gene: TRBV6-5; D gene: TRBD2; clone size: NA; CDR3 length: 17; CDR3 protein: CASSYGPERGNTGELFF; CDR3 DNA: TGTGCCAGCAGTTACGGGCCGGAGCGGGGGAACACCGGGGAGCTGTTTTTT
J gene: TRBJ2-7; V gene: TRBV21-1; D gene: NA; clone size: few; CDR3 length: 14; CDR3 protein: CASSNKLDGREQYF; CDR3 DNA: TGTGCCAGCAGCAACAAACTAGATGGGCGCGAGCAGTACTTC
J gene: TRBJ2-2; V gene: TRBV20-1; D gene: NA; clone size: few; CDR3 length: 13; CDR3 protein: CSARDPERGELFF; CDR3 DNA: TGCAGTGCTAGAGATCCGGAGCGGGGGGAGCTGTTTTTT
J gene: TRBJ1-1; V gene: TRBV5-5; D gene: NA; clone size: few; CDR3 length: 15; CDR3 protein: CASSLSFRIDTEAFF; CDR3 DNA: TGTGCCAGCAGCTTGTCATTCAGGATTGACACTGAAGCTTTCTTT
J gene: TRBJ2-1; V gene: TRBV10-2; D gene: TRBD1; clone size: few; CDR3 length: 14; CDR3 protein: CASSETGQGTLQFF; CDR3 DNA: TGCGCCAGCAGTGAGACGGGACAGGGGACCTTGCAGTTCTTC
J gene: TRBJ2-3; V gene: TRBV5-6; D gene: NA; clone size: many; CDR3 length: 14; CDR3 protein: CASSLVLPTDTQYF; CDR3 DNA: TGTGCCAGCAGCTTAGTACTACCCACAGATACGCAGTATTTT
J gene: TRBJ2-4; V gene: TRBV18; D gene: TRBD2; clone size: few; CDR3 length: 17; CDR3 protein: CASSYSSGTLAKNIQYF; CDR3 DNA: TGTGCCAGCTCATATAGTAGCGGGACCCTAGCCAAAAACATTCAGTACTTC
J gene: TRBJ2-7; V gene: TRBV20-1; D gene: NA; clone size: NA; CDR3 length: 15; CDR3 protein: CSALRTDPSGGEQYF; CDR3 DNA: TGCAGTGCGCTTCGGACGGATCCGTCGGGTGGCGAGCAGTACTTC
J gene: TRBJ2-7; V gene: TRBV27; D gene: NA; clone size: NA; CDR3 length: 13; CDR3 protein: CASRRIGLYEQYF; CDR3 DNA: TGTGCCAGCAGACGGATAGGACTCTACGAGCAGTACTTC